The clone carrying this T cell receptor (beta chain) was seen more than once but under ten times. What it binds is unknown. The same CDR3 arises from other DNA sequences in this sample as well. From CD4+ cells came CD45RA+ naive and CD45RA-negative memory subsets. This sample was included in a study of shared clonotypes between healthy human individuals. Regarding the study as a whole: The study drew on few donors, limiting represented genetic and exposure-history diversity.

The length of the CDR3 is 14 residues. CDR1 and CDR2 (germline): SGHVS, FQNEAQ. V was trimmed by 3 bases and J by 0 bases, leaving 6 bases between them. Clones were read by immunoSEQ multiplex PCR, and TCRdb kept only the in-frame ones, dropping some. The sample consists of 2.5 million or so clones, more than 90% of them appearing once. Material: naive CD4+ T cells sorted from blood. Documented subset: CD45RA+ positively selected. This chain connects TRBV7-8 to TRBJ1-5; no clear D gene. The TCR was taken from a man aged 18 to 35 in good health. The CDR3 nucleotides are TGTGCCAGCAGCTTGGATGGTAGCAATCAGCCCCAGCATTTT. As protein: CASSLDGSNQPQHF.